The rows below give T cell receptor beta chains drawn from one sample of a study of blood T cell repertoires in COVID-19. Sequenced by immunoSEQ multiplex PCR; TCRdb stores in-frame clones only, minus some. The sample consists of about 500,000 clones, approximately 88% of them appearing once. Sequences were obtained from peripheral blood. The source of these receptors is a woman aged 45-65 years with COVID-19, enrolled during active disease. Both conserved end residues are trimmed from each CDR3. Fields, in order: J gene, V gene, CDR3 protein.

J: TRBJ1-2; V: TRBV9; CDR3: ASKGSGTGGYGYT
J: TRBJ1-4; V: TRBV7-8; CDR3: ASSYSIGEGEKLF
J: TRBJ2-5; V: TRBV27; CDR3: ATGEDGETQY
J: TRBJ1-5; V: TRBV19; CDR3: ASSMSTGSYSNQPQH
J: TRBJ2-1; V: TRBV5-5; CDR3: ASSDTGTVLDEQF
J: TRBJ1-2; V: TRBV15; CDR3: ATSSGIRVGDGYT
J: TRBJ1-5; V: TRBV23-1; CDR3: ASSQSRTGWNQPQH
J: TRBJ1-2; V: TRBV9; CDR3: ASSVAPDSYGYT
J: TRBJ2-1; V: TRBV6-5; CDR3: ASSIAGGEYEQF
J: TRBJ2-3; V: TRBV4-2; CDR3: ASSQADGGAGDTQY
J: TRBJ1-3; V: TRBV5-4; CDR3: ASSFRGLGNTIY
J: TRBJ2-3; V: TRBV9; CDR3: ASSLLGGTDTQY
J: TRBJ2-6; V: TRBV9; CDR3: ASSVGTGGPGANVLT
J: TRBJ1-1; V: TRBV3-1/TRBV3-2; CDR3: ASSQGHMNTEAF
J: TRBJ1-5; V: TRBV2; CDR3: ASRFRDSSNQPQH
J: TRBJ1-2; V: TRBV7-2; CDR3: ASSHSTAGGNYGYT
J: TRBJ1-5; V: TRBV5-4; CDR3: ASSLAGTENQPQH
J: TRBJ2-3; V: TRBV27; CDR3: ASSLQYPTGGIADTQY
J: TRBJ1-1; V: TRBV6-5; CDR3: ASRQTGNTEAF
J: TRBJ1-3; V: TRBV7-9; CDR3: ASSRPLGPGEGNTIY
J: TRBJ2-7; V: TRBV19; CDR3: ASRSDRPYEQY
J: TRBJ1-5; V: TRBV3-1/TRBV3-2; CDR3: ASSQGQGREPQH
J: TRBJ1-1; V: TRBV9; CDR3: ASSVDEVGNTEAF
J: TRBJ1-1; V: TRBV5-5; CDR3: ASSLGTQGAGGRAF